Sequencing of this T cell receptor (beta chain) was carried out in a study of blood T cell repertoires in COVID-19. Across the study: Donors in the United States, Italy and Spain gave samples during acute or convalescent COVID-19.

Method: immunoSEQ multiplex PCR; TCRdb's copy keeps in-frame clones and lacks some. This sample has about 300,000 clones; 70% to 85% occur once, and the top ten carry 1.4% to 1.5%. The CDR3 is made up of 12 amino acids. Germline CDR1 is SGHTA and CDR2 is FQGNSA. The ends were cut back, 2 bases at V and 8 bases at J, with 9 bases in the middle. Sequenced input: peripheral blood. The TCR sequence derives from a human donor with COVID-19, enrolled during active disease. The donor label of this sample is uncertain. The chain joins TRBV7-2 to TRBJ1-2; D remains unclear. The CDR3 region is CASSLMAEGYTF. Here the CDR3 DNA reads TGTGCCAGCAGCTTAATGGCGGAAGGCTACACCTTC.